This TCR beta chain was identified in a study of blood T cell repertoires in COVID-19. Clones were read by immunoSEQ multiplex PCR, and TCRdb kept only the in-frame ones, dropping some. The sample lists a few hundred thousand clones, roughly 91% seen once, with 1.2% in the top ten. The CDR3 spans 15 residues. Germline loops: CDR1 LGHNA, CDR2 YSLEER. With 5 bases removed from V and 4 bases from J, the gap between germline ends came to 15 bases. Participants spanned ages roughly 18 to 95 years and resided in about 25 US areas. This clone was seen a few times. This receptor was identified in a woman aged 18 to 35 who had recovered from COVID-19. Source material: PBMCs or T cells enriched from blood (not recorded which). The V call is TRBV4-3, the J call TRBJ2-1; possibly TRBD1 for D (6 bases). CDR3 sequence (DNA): TGCGCCAGCAGCTCGAACTCCCAGGGGTACAATGAGCAGTTCTTC. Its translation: CASSSNSQGYNEQFF.